Each of the 11 T cell receptor beta chains below was sequenced from the same sample in a study of blood T cell repertoires in COVID-19. Profiled with immunoSEQ multiplex PCR; TCRdb holds only in-frame clones, not every one. The data show fewer than 300,000 clones, 90% seen once. Sequences were obtained from PBMCs or T cells enriched from blood (not recorded which). Source of these receptors: a woman in her twenties or thirties who had recovered from COVID-19.

The rearrangement joins TRBV2 to TRBJ2-5; 9 bases align to TRBD2. Losses at the gene ends were 2 bases for V and 5 bases for J; bases not matched to a gene: 3. Germline V lookup: CDR1 SNHLY, CDR2 FYNNEI. CDR3 length: 14 residues. In nucleotides, the CDR3 is TGTGCCAGCAGTGAAACAACTAGCGGGGAGACCCAGTACTTC. Translation gives CASSETTSGETQYF.

The CDR3 region has the DNA TGTGCTAGTGGTTTAATGGGGGCCGAGACCCAGTACTTC. Amino acid sequence: CASGLMGAETQYF. The rearrangement links TRBV12-5 to TRBJ2-5, with D possibly matching TRBD1 (6 bases). CDR1 and CDR2 (germline): LGHNT, FRNRAP. With 3 bases removed from V and 5 bases from J, the gap between germline ends came to 10 bases. The CDR3 contains 13 residues.

As regards this clone: Sequence at one end of the junction differs from germline and may be a read error. This chain uses TRBV7-7 with TRBJ1-5; 8 bases agree with TRBD1. This CDR3 is built from 15 residues. From germline, CDR1 is SSHAT and CDR2 FNYEAQ (reference sequence). The CDR3 DNA sequence: TGTGCTAGCAGCACGGGGACAGGAAAAGATCAGCCCCAGCATTTT. Encoded protein: CASSTGTGKDQPQHF.

The V call is TRBV5-1, the J call TRBJ2-1; no clear D gene. Trimming removed 6 bases from V and 7 bases from J, with 17 bases in between. CDR1 is SGHRS, CDR2 YFSETQ, per germline. There are 14 residues in the CDR3. Here the CDR3 reads CASTLGASRNEQFF. As DNA, the CDR3 is TGCGCCAGCACCCTTGGCGCAAGCAGGAATGAGCAGTTCTTC.

The gene calls are TRBV2 and TRBJ2-3, with a weak D call TRBD1 (5 bases). There are 13 residues in the CDR3. The germline CDR1 and CDR2 sequences are SNHLY and FYNNEI. V was clipped by 6 bases and J by 5 bases, with 12 bases between them. CDR3 sequence reads: CASRGRERDTQYF. CDR3 DNA: TGTGCCAGCAGGGGGCGAGAGAGAGATACGCAGTATTTT.

The chain employs TRBV29-1 and TRBJ1-1, with TRBD1 identical over 9 bases. The CDR3 sequence is 13 residues long. Trimming removed 7 bases from V and 1 base from J; junction bases left unmatched: 4. Germline CDR1 is SQVTM and CDR2 is ANQGSEA. CDR3 sequence: CSAGQGPNTEAFF. The CDR3 DNA sequence: TGCAGCGCCGGACAGGGGCCGAACACTGAAGCTTTCTTT.

The chain couples TRBV19 to TRBJ2-4; the D gene is possibly TRBD1 (6 bases). Trimming removed 6 bases from V and 1 base from J, with 10 bases in between. The CDR3 extends over 14 amino acids. The germline gives CDR1 LNHDA, CDR2 SQIVND (reference sequence). The CDR3 sequence is CASRNRAAKNIQYF. CDR3 coding DNA: TGTGCCAGTAGGAACAGGGCGGCCAAAAACATTCAGTACTTC.

The chain uses TRBV2 and TRBJ2-2; TRBD1 aligns across 8 bases. V gave up 4 bases and J gave up 1 base; unmatched junction bases: 5. Germline values: CDR1 SNHLY, CDR2 FYNNEI. The CDR3 spans 16 residues. The CDR3 loop is CASSVFGTGNTGELFF. DNA for the CDR3: TGTGCCAGCAGTGTTTTCGGGACAGGGAACACCGGGGAGCTGTTTTTT.

V and J are TRBV3-1 (or the pseudogene TRBV3-2) and TRBJ1-6; D unclear. Germline V gene data show CDR1 as LGHDT and CDR2 as YNNKEL (reference sequence). V was pared by 4 bases and J by 0 bases, with 13 bases between. This CDR3 contains 17 residues. CDR3 nucleotide sequence: TGTGCCAGCAGCCTAAAGACTGCGAGCTCCTATAATTCACCCCTCCACTTT. Translating it yields CASSLKTASSYNSPLHF.

The chain links TRBV30 to TRBJ2-7, with D maybe TRBD1 (5 bases). Germline CDR1 GTSNPN, CDR2 SVGIG (reference sequence). V shed 0 bases and J shed 1 base, with 10 bases lying between them. The CDR3 length is 14 residues. The CDR3 bases are TGTGCCTGGAGTGTAGGGCAGGGATCCTACGAGCAGTACTTC. Its translation: CAWSVGQGSYEQYF. The full variable domain, its missing parts supplied by reference TRBV30 and TRBJ2-7, is SQTIHQWPATLVQPVGSPLSLECTVEGTSNPNLYWYRQAAGRGLQLLFYSVGIGQISSEVPQNLSASRPQDRQFILSSKKLLLSDSGFYLCAWSVGQGSYEQYFGPGTRLTVT.

The rearrangement joins TRBV28 to TRBJ1-5, with 7 bases identical to TRBD1. From germline, CDR1 is MDHEN and CDR2 SYDVKM. CDR3 length: 16 residues. J was trimmed by 5 bases and V by 4 bases; bases with no gene match: 11. CDR3 amino acids: CASSSPKQGIYQPQHF. The CDR3 DNA reads TGTGCCAGCAGTTCGCCAAAACAGGGGATTTATCAGCCCCAGCATTTT.